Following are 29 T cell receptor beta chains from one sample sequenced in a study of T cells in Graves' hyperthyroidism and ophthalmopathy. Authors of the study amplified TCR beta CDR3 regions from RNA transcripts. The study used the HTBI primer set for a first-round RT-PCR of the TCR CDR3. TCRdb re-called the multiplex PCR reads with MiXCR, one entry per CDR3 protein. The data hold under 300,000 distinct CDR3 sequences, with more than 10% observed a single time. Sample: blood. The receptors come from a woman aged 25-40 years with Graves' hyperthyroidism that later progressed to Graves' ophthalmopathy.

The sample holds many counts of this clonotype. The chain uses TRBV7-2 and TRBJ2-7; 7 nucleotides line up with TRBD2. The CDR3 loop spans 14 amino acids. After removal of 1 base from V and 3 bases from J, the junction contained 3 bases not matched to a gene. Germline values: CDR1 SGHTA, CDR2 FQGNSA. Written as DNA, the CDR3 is TGTGCCAGCAGCTTAGGTGGGGGGGTCTACGAGCAGTACTTC. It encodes CASSLGGGVYEQYF.

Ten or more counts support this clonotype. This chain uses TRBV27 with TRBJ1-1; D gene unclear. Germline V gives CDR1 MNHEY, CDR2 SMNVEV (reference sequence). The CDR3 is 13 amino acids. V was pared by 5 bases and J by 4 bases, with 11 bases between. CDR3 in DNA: TGTGCCAGCAGTAGTCGGGCAGCCACTGAAGCTTTCTTT. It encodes CASSSRAATEAFF.

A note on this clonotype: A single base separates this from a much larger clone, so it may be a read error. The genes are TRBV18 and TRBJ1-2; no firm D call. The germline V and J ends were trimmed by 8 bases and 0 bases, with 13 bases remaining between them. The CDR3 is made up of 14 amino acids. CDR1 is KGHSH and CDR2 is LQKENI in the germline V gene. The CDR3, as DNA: TGTGCCAGCCCTCCAAAAACAGCTAACTATGGCTACACCTTC. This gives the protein CASPPKTANYGYTF.

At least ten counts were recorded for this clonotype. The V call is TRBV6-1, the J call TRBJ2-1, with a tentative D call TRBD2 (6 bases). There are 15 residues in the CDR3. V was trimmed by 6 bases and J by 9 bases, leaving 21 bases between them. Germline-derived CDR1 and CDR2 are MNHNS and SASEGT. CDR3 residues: CASRSQGLLRAEQFF. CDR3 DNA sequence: TGTGCCAGCAGGTCTCAGGGACTCCTACGAGCTGAGCAGTTCTTC.

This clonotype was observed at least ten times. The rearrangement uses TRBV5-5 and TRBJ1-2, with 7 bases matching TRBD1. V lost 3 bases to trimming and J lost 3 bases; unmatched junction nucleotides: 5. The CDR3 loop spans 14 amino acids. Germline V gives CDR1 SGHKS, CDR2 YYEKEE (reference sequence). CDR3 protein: CASSSGQLDYGYTF. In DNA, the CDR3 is TGTGCCAGCAGCTCGGGACAGCTGGACTATGGCTACACCTTC.

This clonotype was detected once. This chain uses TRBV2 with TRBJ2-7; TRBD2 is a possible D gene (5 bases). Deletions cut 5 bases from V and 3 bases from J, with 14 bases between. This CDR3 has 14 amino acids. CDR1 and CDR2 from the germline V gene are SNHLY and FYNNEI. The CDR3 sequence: CASSPLTNSYEQYF. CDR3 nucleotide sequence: TGTGCCAGCAGTCCCCTGACTAACAGCTACGAGCAGTACTTC.

The CDR3: CASSQDGKGPTGGYTF. The CDR3, as DNA: TGCGCCAGCAGCCAAGATGGAAAGGGGCCTACGGGAGGCTACACCTTC. The chain couples TRBV4-3 to TRBJ1-2; D may be TRBD1 (5 bases). Per germline, CDR1 LGHNA and CDR2 YSLEER. Trimming shortened V by 0 bases and J by 8 bases, and 19 bases separated the two germline ends. CDR3 length equals 16 residues.

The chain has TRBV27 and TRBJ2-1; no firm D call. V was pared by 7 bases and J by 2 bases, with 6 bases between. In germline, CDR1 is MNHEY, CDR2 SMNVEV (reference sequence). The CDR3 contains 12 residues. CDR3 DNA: TGTGCCAGCACTACCGCCTACAATGAGCAGTTCTTC. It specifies CASTTAYNEQFF.

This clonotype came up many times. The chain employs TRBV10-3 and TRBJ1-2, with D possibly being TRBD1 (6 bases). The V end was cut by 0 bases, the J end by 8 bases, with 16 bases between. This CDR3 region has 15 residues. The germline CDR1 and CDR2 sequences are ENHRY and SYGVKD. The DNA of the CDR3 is TGTGCCATCAGTGAGTCCGACAGGACGGCAAGGGGCTACACCTTC. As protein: CAISESDRTARGYTF.

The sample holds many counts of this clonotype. The CDR3 sequence is CASSPGTSGAYEQYF. In DNA, the CDR3 is TGTGCCAGCAGTCCTGGGACTAGCGGTGCCTACGAGCAGTACTTC. This sequence joins TRBV12-3 or TRBV12-4 and TRBJ2-7; 11 bases are shared with TRBD2. The CDR3 is made up of 15 amino acids. V dropped 5 bases and J dropped 2; count of bases not matched to a gene: 5.

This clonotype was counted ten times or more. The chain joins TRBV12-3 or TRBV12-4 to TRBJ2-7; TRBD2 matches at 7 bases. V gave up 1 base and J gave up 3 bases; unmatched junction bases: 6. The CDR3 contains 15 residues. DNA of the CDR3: TGTGCCAGCAGTTTAGGGGACTACCCCGTCTACGAGCAGTACTTC. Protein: CASSLGDYPVYEQYF.

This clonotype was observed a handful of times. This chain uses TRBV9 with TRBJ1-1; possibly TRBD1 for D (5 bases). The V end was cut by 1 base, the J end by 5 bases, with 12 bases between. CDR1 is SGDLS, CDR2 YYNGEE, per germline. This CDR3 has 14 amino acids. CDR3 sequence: CASSVIGTGTEAFF. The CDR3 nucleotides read TGTGCCAGCAGCGTAATAGGGACGGGGACTGAAGCTTTCTTT.

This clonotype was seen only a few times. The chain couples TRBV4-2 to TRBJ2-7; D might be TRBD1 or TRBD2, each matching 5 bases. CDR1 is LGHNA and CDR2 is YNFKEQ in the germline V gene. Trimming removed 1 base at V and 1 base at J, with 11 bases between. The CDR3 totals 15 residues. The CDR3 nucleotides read TGTGCCAGCAGCCAAGCCCCGGGGCTTTCCTACGAGCAGTACTTC. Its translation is CASSQAPGLSYEQYF.

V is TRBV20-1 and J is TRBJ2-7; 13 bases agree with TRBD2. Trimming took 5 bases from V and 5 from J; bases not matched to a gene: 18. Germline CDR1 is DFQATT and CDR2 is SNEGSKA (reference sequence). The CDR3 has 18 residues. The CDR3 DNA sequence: TGCAGTGCTCCTCCCCGGACTAGCGGGAGCATGGCTACCAACGAGCAGTACTTC. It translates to CSAPPRTSGSMATNEQYF.

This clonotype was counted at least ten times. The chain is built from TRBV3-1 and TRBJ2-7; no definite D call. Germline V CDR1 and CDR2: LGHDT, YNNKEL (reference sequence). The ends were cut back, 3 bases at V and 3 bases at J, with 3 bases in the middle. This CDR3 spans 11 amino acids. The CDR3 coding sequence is TGTGCCAGCAGCCAGGTCTACGAGCAGTACTTC. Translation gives CASSQVYEQYF.

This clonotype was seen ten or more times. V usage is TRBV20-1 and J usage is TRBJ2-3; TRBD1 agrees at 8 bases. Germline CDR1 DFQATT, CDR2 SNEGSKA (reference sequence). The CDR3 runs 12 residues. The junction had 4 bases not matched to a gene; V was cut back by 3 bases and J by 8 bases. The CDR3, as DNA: TGCAGTGCTAGGACAGGGGAAACTACGCAGTATTTT. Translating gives CSARTGETTQYF.

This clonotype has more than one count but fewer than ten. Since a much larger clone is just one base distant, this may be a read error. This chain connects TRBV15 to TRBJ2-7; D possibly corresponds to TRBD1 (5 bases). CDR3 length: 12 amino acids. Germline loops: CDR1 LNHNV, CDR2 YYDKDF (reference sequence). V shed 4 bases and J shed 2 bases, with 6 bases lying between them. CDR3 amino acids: CATSKDTYEQYF. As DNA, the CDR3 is TGTGCCACCAGCAAGGACACCTACGAGCAGTACTTC.

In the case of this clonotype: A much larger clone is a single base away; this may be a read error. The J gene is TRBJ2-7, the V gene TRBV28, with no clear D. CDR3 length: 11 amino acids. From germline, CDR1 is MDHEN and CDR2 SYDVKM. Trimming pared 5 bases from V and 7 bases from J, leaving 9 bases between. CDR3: CASSQEDEQYF. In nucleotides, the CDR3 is TGTGCCAGCAGTCAAGAGGATGAGCAGTACTTC.

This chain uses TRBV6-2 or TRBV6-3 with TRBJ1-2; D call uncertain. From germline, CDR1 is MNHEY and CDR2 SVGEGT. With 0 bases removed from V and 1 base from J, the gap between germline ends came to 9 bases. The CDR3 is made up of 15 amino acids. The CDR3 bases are TGTGCCAGCAGTTACTCGAGTGTGGGTAACTATGGCTACACCTTC. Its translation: CASSYSSVGNYGYTF.

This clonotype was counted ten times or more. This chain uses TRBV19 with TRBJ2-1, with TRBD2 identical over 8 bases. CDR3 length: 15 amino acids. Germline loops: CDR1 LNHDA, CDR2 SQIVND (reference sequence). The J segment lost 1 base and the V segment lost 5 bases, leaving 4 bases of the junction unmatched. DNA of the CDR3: TGTGCCAGTAGTTACACTAGCGGATCCTACAATGAGCAGTTCTTC. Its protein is CASSYTSGSYNEQFF.

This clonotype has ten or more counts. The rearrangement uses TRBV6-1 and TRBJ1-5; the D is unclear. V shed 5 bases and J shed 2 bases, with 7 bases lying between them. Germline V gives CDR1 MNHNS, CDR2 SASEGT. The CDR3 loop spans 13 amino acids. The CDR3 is CASSPLGNQPQHF. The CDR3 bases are TGTGCCAGCAGTCCACTAGGCAATCAGCCCCAGCATTTT.

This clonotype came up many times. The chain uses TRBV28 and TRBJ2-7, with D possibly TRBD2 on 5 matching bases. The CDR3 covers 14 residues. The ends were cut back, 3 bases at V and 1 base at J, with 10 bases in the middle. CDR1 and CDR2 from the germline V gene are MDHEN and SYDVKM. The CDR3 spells CASSFGRVSYEQYF. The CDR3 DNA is TGTGCCAGCAGTTTCGGGCGGGTATCCTACGAGCAGTACTTC. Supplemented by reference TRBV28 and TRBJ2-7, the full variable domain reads DVKVTQSSRYLVKRTGEKVFLECVQDMDHENMFWYRQDPGLGLRLIYFSYDVKMKEKGDIPEGYSVSREKKERFSLILESASTNQTSMYLCASSFGRVSYEQYFGPGTRLTVT.

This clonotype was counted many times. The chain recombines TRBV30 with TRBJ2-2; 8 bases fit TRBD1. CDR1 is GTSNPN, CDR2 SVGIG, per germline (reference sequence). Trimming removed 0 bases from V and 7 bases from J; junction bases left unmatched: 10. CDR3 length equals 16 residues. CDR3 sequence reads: CAWSVQQGAVVGELFF. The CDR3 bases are TGTGCCTGGAGTGTACAGCAGGGGGCTGTGGTCGGGGAGCTGTTTTTT. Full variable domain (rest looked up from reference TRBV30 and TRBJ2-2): SQTIHQWPATLVQPVGSPLSLECTVEGTSNPNLYWYRQAAGRGLQLLFYSVGIGQISSEVPQNLSASRPQDRQFILSSKKLLLSDSGFYLCAWSVQQGAVVGELFFGEGSRLTVL.

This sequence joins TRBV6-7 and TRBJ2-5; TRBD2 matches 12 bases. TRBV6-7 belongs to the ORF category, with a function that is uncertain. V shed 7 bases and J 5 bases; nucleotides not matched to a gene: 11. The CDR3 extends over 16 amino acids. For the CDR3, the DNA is TGTGCCAGCACCTCGACCCTAGCGGGAGGGTATGAGACCCAGTACTTC. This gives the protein CASTSTLAGGYETQYF.

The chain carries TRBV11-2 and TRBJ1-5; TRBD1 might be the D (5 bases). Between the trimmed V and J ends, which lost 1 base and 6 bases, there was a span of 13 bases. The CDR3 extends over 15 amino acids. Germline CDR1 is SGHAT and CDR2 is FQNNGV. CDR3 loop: CASSLVGGGGQPQHF. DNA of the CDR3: TGTGCCAGCAGCTTAGTCGGGGGGGGAGGTCAGCCCCAGCATTTT. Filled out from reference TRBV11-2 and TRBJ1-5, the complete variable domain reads EAGVAQSPRYKIIEKRQSVAFWCNPISGHATLYWYQQILGQGPKLLIQFQNNGVVDDSQLPKDRFSAERLKGVDSTLKIQPAKLEDSAVYLCASSLVGGGGQPQHFGDGTRLSIL.

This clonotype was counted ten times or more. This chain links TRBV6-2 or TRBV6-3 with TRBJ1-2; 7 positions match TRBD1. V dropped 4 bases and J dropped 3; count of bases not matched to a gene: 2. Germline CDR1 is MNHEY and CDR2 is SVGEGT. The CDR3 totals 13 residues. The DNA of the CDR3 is TGTGCCAGCAGTTTTGACAGGGACTATGGCTACACCTTC. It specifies CASSFDRDYGYTF.

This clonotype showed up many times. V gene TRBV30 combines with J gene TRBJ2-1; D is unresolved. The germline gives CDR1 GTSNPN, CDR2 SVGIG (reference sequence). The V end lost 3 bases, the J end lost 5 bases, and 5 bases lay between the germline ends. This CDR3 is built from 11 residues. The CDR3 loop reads CAWRFNNEQFF. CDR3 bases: TGTGCCTGGAGGTTCAACAATGAGCAGTTCTTC.

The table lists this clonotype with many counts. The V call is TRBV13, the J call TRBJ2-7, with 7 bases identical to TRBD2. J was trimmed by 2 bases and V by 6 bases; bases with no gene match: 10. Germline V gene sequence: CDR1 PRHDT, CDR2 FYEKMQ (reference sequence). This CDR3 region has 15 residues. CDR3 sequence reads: CASREWGGLPYEQYF. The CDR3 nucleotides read TGTGCCAGCAGGGAATGGGGGGGACTCCCCTACGAGCAGTACTTC.

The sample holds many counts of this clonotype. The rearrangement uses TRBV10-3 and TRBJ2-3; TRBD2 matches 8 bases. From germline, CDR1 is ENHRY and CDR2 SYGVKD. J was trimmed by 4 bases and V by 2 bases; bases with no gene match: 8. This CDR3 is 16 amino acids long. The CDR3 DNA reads TGTGCCATCAGTGAGGGCGGGACTAGACTCCCAGATACGCAGTATTTT. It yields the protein CAISEGGTRLPDTQYF.